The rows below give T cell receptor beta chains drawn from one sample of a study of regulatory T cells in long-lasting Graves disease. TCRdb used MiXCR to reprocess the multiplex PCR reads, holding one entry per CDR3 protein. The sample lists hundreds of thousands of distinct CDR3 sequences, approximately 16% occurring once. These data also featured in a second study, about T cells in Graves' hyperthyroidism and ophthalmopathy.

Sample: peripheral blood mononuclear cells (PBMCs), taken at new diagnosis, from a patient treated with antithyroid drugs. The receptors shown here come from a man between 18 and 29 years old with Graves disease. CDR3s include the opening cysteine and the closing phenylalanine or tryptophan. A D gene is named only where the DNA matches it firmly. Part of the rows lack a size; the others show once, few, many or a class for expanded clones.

DNA: TGTGCCAGCAGCTTCCGCTCGGGCGGGCCCTCTGGGGCCAACGTCCTGACTTTC
CDR3: CASSFRSGGPSGANVLTF
size: few
V: TRBV12-3/TRBV12-4
J: TRBJ2-6
D: .
length: 18

DNA: TGTGCCAGCAGTTATGGGGGGGCGGGACCCATCCCGCAGTATTTT
CDR3: CASSYGGAGPIPQYF
size: once
V: TRBV11-2
J: TRBJ2-3
D: .
length: 15

DNA: TGTGCCTGGAGTAAAGACACTGATCAGCCCCAGCATTTT
CDR3: CAWSKDTDQPQHF
size: many
V: TRBV30
J: TRBJ1-5
D: .
length: 13

DNA: TGCGCCAGCAGCCACTATGGACTAGCCGCCTACAATGAGCAGTTCTTC
CDR3: CASSHYGLAAYNEQFF
size: few
V: TRBV4-1
J: TRBJ2-1
D: TRBD2
length: 16

DNA: TGTGCCAGCAGCCAGGACGGGCTCTTCGATACGCAGTATTTT
CDR3: CASSQDGLFDTQYF
size: many
V: TRBV5-6
J: TRBJ2-3
D: .
length: 14

DNA: TGTGCCAGCAGGGATAGCGGGAGGGATCTCCAAGAGACCCAGTACTTC
CDR3: CASRDSGRDLQETQYF
size: .
V: TRBV6-1
J: TRBJ2-5
D: TRBD2
length: 16

DNA: TGTGCCAGCAGTTTATCCGGGGACAGCCGATTCTACGAGCAGTACTTC
CDR3: CASSLSGDSRFYEQYF
size: many
V: TRBV27
J: TRBJ2-7
D: TRBD1
length: 16

DNA: TGTGCCAGCAGTGGGGACAGGGACACTGAAGCTTTCTTT
CDR3: CASSGDRDTEAFF
size: few
V: TRBV6-1
J: TRBJ1-1
D: TRBD1
length: 13

DNA: TGCGCCAGCAGCGGTGGGGGGGCTACTGAAGCTTTCTTT
CDR3: CASSGGGATEAFF
size: few
V: TRBV5-1
J: TRBJ1-1
D: .
length: 13

DNA: TGTGCCATCAGTGGGGTGGCTTGCGGGGTCTACGAGCAGTACTTC
CDR3: CAISGVACGVYEQYF
size: .
V: TRBV10-3
J: TRBJ2-7
D: .
length: 15

DNA: TGCAGTGCCATTAGCCGGAGGAGGAGCACAGATACGCAGTATTTT
CDR3: CSAISRRRSTDTQYF
size: .
V: TRBV20-1
J: TRBJ2-3
D: .
length: 15

DNA: TGTGCCAGCTCACCACCGAATCCGTTCTCGAACACTGAAGCTTTCTTT
CDR3: CASSPPNPFSNTEAFF
size: many
V: TRBV18
J: TRBJ1-1
D: .
length: 16

DNA: TGCGCCAGCAGCTTACATAGGGGTGAGGAAGCTTTCTTT
CDR3: CASSLHRGEEAFF
size: many
V: TRBV5-1
J: TRBJ1-1
D: .
length: 13

DNA: TGTGCCAGCAGCTTAGCGGGAGGCGGGTCCGAGCAGTACTTC
CDR3: CASSLAGGGSEQYF
size: many
V: TRBV7-9
J: TRBJ2-7
D: .
length: 14

DNA: TGTGCCAGCAGTCGGCAGAACACCGGGGAGCTGTCTTTT
CDR3: CASSRQNTGELSF
size: .
V: TRBV14
J: TRBJ2-2
D: .
length: 13

DNA: TGTGCCAGCAGTAAGCGTCAGGGGCAAGAGACCCAGTACTTC
CDR3: CASSKRQGQETQYF
size: many
V: TRBV12-3/TRBV12-4
J: TRBJ2-5
D: .
length: 14

DNA: TGTGCCTGGCGCCGGGGGATGGATTCACCCCTCCACTTT
CDR3: CAWRRGMDSPLHF
size: few
V: TRBV30
J: TRBJ1-6
D: .
length: 13

DNA: TGTGCCAGCAGTTTTGGGCTAGCGGCGAACAATGAGCAGTTCTTC
CDR3: CASSFGLAANNEQFF
size: many
V: TRBV12-3/TRBV12-4
J: TRBJ2-1
D: TRBD2
length: 15

DNA: TGCGCCAGCAGCCCGAGACAGATGGGTAGGAACACCGGGGAGCTGTTTTTT
CDR3: CASSPRQMGRNTGELFF
size: few
V: TRBV4-1
J: TRBJ2-2
D: .
length: 17

DNA: TGTGCCAGCAGGAACGAACAGGGGAAGGTCTACAATGAGCAGTTCTTC
CDR3: CASRNEQGKVYNEQFF
size: few
V: TRBV3-1
J: TRBJ2-1
D: TRBD1
length: 16

DNA: TGCAGTGCTATACTGGACATCACGGGAGTTTATGGCTACACCTTC
CDR3: CSAILDITGVYGYTF
size: few
V: TRBV20-1
J: TRBJ1-2
D: .
length: 15

DNA: TGTGCCTGGAGTGTACTGGGTCCCAATGAGCAGTTCTTC
CDR3: CAWSVLGPNEQFF
size: many
V: TRBV30
J: TRBJ2-1
D: .
length: 13

DNA: TGTGCCAGCAGACTCGACAGGATGGCCTACAATGAGCAGTTCTTC
CDR3: CASRLDRMAYNEQFF
size: once
V: TRBV6-2/TRBV6-3
J: TRBJ2-1
D: .
length: 15

DNA: TGTGCCACCAGCAAAGGACAGGGTCTGGGCTATGGCTACACCTTC
CDR3: CATSKGQGLGYGYTF
size: .
V: TRBV15
J: TRBJ1-2
D: TRBD1
length: 15

DNA: TGTGCCAGCAGCTCTCGGACAGGGCCCGACAATGAGCAGTTCTTC
CDR3: CASSSRTGPDNEQFF
size: many
V: TRBV11-2
J: TRBJ2-1
D: TRBD1
length: 15

DNA: TGTGCCAGCAGCGCCCCCGGGACAGACTATGGCTACACCTTC
CDR3: CASSAPGTDYGYTF
size: many
V: TRBV2
J: TRBJ1-2
D: TRBD1
length: 14

DNA: TGTGCCAGCAGCCTGGACCTTGGAGGCAATCAGCCCCAGCATTTT
CDR3: CASSLDLGGNQPQHF
size: many
V: TRBV28
J: TRBJ1-5
D: .
length: 15

DNA: TGTGCCATCAGTGACCCGGGACAGGGGAGCTCCTACGAGCAGTACTTC
CDR3: CAISDPGQGSSYEQYF
size: .
V: TRBV10-3
J: TRBJ2-7
D: TRBD1
length: 16

DNA: TGTGCCAGCAGCCCGAGCGGGAGTCCTCCAAATGAGCAGTTCTTC
CDR3: CASSPSGSPPNEQFF
size: .
V: TRBV6-4
J: TRBJ2-1
D: TRBD2
length: 15

DNA: TGTGCCAGCAGCCCGGGACTAGCGGGGCGCTACGAGCAGTACTTC
CDR3: CASSPGLAGRYEQYF
size: many
V: TRBV7-9
J: TRBJ2-7
D: TRBD2
length: 15

DNA: TGTGCCAGCAGCCAAGCCCGACTAGCGGGAGCAGATACGCAGTATTTT
CDR3: CASSQARLAGADTQYF
size: many
V: TRBV3-1
J: TRBJ2-3
D: TRBD2
length: 16

DNA: TGTGCCAGCAGTGAGGGGGTAGAGGGGAATCAGCCCCAGCATTTT
CDR3: CASSEGVEGNQPQHF
size: .
V: TRBV27
J: TRBJ1-5
D: .
length: 15

DNA: TGTGCCAGCAGTTCCCCGATAGGTCGGACTGAAGCTTTCTTT
CDR3: CASSSPIGRTEAFF
size: .
V: TRBV12-3/TRBV12-4
J: TRBJ1-1
D: .
length: 14